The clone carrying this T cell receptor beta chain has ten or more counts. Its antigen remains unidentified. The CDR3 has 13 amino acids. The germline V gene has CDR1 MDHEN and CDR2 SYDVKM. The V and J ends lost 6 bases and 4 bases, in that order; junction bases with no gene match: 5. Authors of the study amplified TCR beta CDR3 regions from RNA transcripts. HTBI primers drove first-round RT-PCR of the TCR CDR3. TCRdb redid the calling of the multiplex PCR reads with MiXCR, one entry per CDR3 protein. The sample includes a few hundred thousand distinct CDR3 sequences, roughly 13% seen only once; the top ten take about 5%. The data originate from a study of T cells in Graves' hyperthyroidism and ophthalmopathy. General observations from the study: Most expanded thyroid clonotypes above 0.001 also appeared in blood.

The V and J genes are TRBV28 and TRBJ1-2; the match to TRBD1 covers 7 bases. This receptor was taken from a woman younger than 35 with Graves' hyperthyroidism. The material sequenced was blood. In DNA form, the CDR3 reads TGTGCCAGCAGCTCGGGACAGACCTATGGCTACACCTTC. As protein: CASSSGQTYGYTF.